This T cell receptor (beta chain) originates from a study of cytomegalovirus exposure and HLA in healthy donors. Study conclusions and caveats: Analyses of presence/absence relied on an assumption of roughly uniform sequencing depth across donors. Investigators reported 164 TCR beta chains as tied to cytomegalovirus. From TCR beta sequences, most subjects' HLA-A and HLA-B alleles were reportedly predicted accurately.

Regarding this clone: Its antigen is unknown.

60 Vbeta and 13 Jbeta primers were used in PCR. How the authors handled the data: Later, some 79 million unique TCR beta chains were counted in an analysis, and about 12 million of them were shared. The repertoire was sequenced with immunoSEQ multiplex PCR; TCRdb's copy has only in-frame clones and lacks some. V and J calls and clone size come straight from that table; D and trimming were deduced from the DNA. Here the sample spans around 230,000 clones, about three quarters being singletons. Germline lookup yields CDR1 SGHRS and CDR2 YFSETQ. V was shortened by 4 bases and J by 8 bases, with 27 bases between the two germline ends. The CDR3 is 17 residues long.

V and J are TRBV5-1 and TRBJ1-1; D perhaps matches TRBD1 (6 bases). The TCR comes from a boy aged 5 to 17 in good health and CMV-seronegative. Source material: PBMCs. The DNA of the CDR3 is TGCGCCAGCAGCCATTGGGGGCAGCGTCGGAACTCTGGGGAAGCTTTCTTT. Its translation is CASSHWGQRRNSGEAFF. The full variable domain, in which reference TRBV5-1 and TRBJ1-1 provide the parts outside the CDR3, is KAGVTQTPRYLIKTRGQQVTLSCSPISGHRSVSWYQQTPGQGLQFLFEYFSETQRNKGNFPGRFSGRQFSNSRSEMNVSTLELGDSALYLCASSHWGQRRNSGEAFFGQGTRLTVV.